What follows is one T cell receptor (beta chain) and its context. The sample is drawn from a study of control samples from healthy donors and cancer patients. Only in-frame clones appear in the TCRdb table, and some are missing; sequencing was by immunoSEQ multiplex PCR. The repertoire holds about 160,000 clones, with just over 95% as singletons. V was clipped by 5 bases and J by 4 bases, with 11 bases between them. The CDR3 has 13 amino acids. CDR1 and CDR2 (germline): SGHVS, FNYEAQ. The sequence came from a woman aged 25 to 39 in good health. The chain has TRBV7-6 and TRBJ1-1; D remains unclear. Material: blood. This chain's CDR3 is CASSLRVGTEAFF. Here the CDR3 DNA reads TGTGCCAGCAGCCTTAGGGTAGGCACTGAAGCTTTCTTT.